This T cell receptor (beta chain) stems from a study of regulatory T cells in long-lasting Graves disease (dated by TCRdb to the early 2020s). In the study overall: In the newly diagnosed Graves' disease group, patients had been taking antithyroid drugs for less than 3 months. Patients with persistent Graves' disease were compared with patients with newly diagnosed Graves' disease using TCR sequencing and RNA sequencing of peripheral blood. The study was registered as a clinical trial and conducted in China. A total of around 35 samples underwent TCR sequencing: about 13 from persistent and about 20 from newly diagnosed Graves' disease patients.

The time point label here, explained by the study, means: newly diagnosed GD, antithyroid drugs for less than 3 months. For both TCR sequencing and RNA sequencing, RNA was extracted from PBMCs in TRIzol. The diagnosis of Graves' disease was made according to American Thyroid Association guidelines. Recruitment of patients was carried out at an endocrinology department in Xi'an, China. From each patient, 7.5 to 10 milliliters of peripheral blood was collected into an EDTA anticoagulant tube. PBMCs were isolated by Ficoll Paque Plus density gradient separation without further T cell sorting. An Agilent 2100 Bioanalyzer and agarose gel were used to check RNA quality, while a NanoDrop 2000 measured RNA concentration. This clonotype was counted at least ten times. Its binding antigen is unknown. Base qualities are missing; no much larger clone stands one base away. Library creation used multiplex PCR. Data came from an Illumina HiSeq 4000. iRepertoire HTBI primers and Arm-PCR amplification of CDR3 regions were used to construct TCR beta libraries. Before sequencing, the PCR products underwent gel purification. Regarding the original processing steps: Across samples, 60 to 70 TRBV and over 11 TRBJ segments were identified and used for gene usage analysis of CDR3 amino acid clonotypes. COPE and FqMerger were used to merge the filtered high-quality paired reads into contigs. BLAST was used to align contigs to IMGT TRBV, TRBD and TRBJ reference genes, with CDR3 defined following IMGT. Any clonotype with a frequency above 0.1% was counted as a highly expanded clone. Repertoire diversity was measured by Shannon entropy, and V-J evenness by the Gini coefficient. A clonotype was considered public if more than one individual shared it. TCRdb took the public reads, trimmed them with fastp at Q25, ran MiXCR for clone calling and kept in-frame beta chains. Each entry is one CDR3 protein sequence, shown with its most common DNA and genes. The V and J calls here are based on TCRdb, not the publication. Counted in this sample were about 440,000 distinct CDR3 sequences; roughly 15% of them appeared once. The top ten clonotypes cover 20% to 25% of the sample.

Overall study results and their limits: The authors acknowledged the small sample size as a limitation that may reduce accuracy. Lower TCR Shannon entropy and fewer highly expanded clones were observed in persistent Graves' disease patients than in newly diagnosed patients, which suggested clonal expansion. Sequencing and analysis were limited to the TCR beta chain. Preferential use of TRBV28, TRBJ1-2 and TRBJ2-5 was observed in persistent disease, whereas TRBV20-1 and TRBJ2-1 were favored in newly diagnosed disease. More public clonotypes were shared among persistent patients (over 2,500) than among newly diagnosed patients (more than 950). Only peripheral blood was studied, because thyroid tissue, the primary lesion, was inaccessible.

From the cysteine through the phenylalanine, the CDR3 covers 15 amino acids. Left in the record is the CDR3 DNA by itself, 45 bases read in frame from the first base. CDR1 and CDR2 are read off the germline V gene as SGHNT and YENEEA. The germline V and J ends show losses of 5 bases and 4 bases respectively, and no gene match explains 7 bases of the junction. This same sample was also taken into another study, of T cells in Graves' hyperthyroidism and ophthalmopathy. As described in the second report: Stable Graves' hyperthyroidism was defined as the absence of progression to ophthalmopathy over 18 months of follow-up. Hyperthyroidism patients were newly diagnosed, with disease duration under 2 months, and aged 18 to 65 years. Patients with uncontrolled infections, other autoimmune diseases, pregnancy or lactation were excluded. Clinical symptoms, serum thyroxine and TRAb, thyroid ultrasound, and orbital computed tomography formed the basis for the diagnoses. The TCR CDR3 was subjected to a first round of RT-PCR using the HTBI primer set and the Qiagen OneStep RT-PCR kit. Most expanded thyroid clonotypes (frequency above 0.001) were also detected in blood, a finding suggesting that blood repertoires may reflect thyroid immune responses. In cross-validation, a model built on a 13 V-J signature told ophthalmopathy apart from stable hyperthyroidism with just under 90% sensitivity and about 81% specificity, and in testing the same model reached 80%/75%. In validation, progression to ophthalmopathy was predicted by the model with around 70% sensitivity and 72.22% specificity, a median of around 5.9 months before onset. To identify TCR V-J signatures that set the groups apart, the researchers used a discovery cohort of 90 to 100 patients, made up of 40 to 45 with Graves' ophthalmopathy and about 55 with stable Graves' hyperthyroidism. Prospective prediction of ophthalmopathy was tested in an independent validation cohort consisting of 18 hyperthyroidism patients and around 16 patients who later progressed to ophthalmopathy. The approximately 100 discovery patients were randomly split 7:3 into training and test sets. In roughly six Graves' hyperthyroidism patients, the study also compared T-cell repertoires from thyroid tissue with T-cell repertoires from blood. After blood sampling, hyperthyroidism patients were treated with methimazole at a starting dose of 30 mg daily, and ophthalmopathy patients were treated with high-dose intravenous methylprednisolone. A second multiplex PCR round built the libraries, followed by size selection and purification. Sequencing of the libraries was done on an Illumina HiSeq2000 using paired-end 100 bp reads. SOAPnuke was used to process the raw data, removing reads that contained adapters or uncalled bases, had a mean Phred below 15, or lacked an exact match to the constant primer or identifier. COPE v1.2.5 was used to merge the high-quality paired reads, and each unique nucleotide sequence was defined as a clonotype. MiTCR v1.1 was used to align the clonotypes against IMGT TRBV, TRBD and TRBJ reference segments. The analysis included only V-J combinations with a frequency above 0.0001, which together covered approximately 99% of the repertoires. The TCS score was defined as the ratio of F50 (clonal expansion) to E x V (chaos), calculated using BLOSUM62-based TCRdist between CDR3 peptides within each V-J. Welch's t-statistics and random forest reduced fewer than 600 V-J features to 13, which were used in a naive Bayes classifier (R e1071). No statistical method was used to fix the sample size in advance, and group allocation was not hidden from the investigators. The paper describes TCR Vbeta CDR3 sequencing of fewer than 150 peripheral blood samples, made up of 43 ophthalmopathy patients, 70 to 75 hyperthyroidism patients and roughly 17 progressor patients.

This clonotype originated in a woman aged 18 to 35 with Graves disease. Donor details come from another sample of the same person, matched by shared clones. Sequenced material: peripheral blood mononuclear cells (PBMCs), taken at new diagnosis, from a patient treated with antithyroid drugs. This receptor chain uses TRBV11-3 and TRBJ1-4; 7 central nucleotides agree with TRBD1. This receptor carries the CDR3 CASSQTGTVNEKLFF. DNA sequence: TGTGCCAGCAGCCAAACCGGGACAGTTAATGAAAAACTGTTTTTT. The full variable domain, with segments outside the CDR3 supplied by the reference TRBV11-3 and TRBJ1-4 proteins, appears as EAGVVQSPRYKIIEKKQPVAFWCNPISGHNTLYWYLQNLGQGPELLIRYENEEAVDDSQLPKDRFSAERLKGVDSTLKIQPAELGDSAVYLCASSQTGTVNEKLFFGSGTQLSVL.